A selection of T cell receptor beta chains follows, all from one sample in a study of blood T cell repertoires in COVID-19. The assay was immunoSEQ multiplex PCR, and TCRdb's table has in-frame clones only and misses some. The sample includes over 65,000 clones, roughly three quarters of them seen just once. The sample consisted of peripheral blood. The origin of the receptors is a human donor in a cohort sampled during active COVID-19. Both conserved end residues are trimmed from each CDR3.

TRBJ2-7 | TRBV6-5 | ASSYVEGSYEQY
TRBJ1-5 | TRBV28 | ASTQGINQPQH
TRBJ2-1 | TRBV19 | ASSMPSGSRLSSYNEQF
TRBJ1-1 | TRBV9 | ASSPGRGNTEAF
TRBJ1-2 | TRBV2 | ASSPQGKSYT
TRBJ1-4 | TRBV5-6 | ASSIIEADNEKLF
TRBJ2-7 | TRBV28 | ASTTASGDYEQY
TRBJ2-5 | TRBV7-9 | ASSLGTRSQETQY
TRBJ1-1 | TRBV7-9 | ASSPGLDGTEAF
TRBJ2-1 | TRBV7-9 | ASSPITGTGAGNEQF
TRBJ1-1 | TRBV2 | ASSESAYEAF
TRBJ1-5 | TRBV30 | AWSVQGQPQH
TRBJ2-1 | TRBV2 | ASSDSPMGANYEQF
TRBJ1-1 | TRBV11-2 | ASSNWTGGRTEAF
TRBJ2-5 | TRBV5-1 | ASSFGTPLSETQY
TRBJ2-1 | TRBV18 | ASSPPGTSGVREQF
TRBJ2-1 | TRBV6-1 | ASSDGLAAHNEQF
TRBJ1-2 | TRBV7-9 | ASSSETDRGYGYT
TRBJ2-1 | TRBV9 | ASSVDASSSYNEQF
TRBJ2-5 | TRBV2 | ASSGQGAGETQY
TRBJ2-2 | TRBV5-6 | ASSRAGLENTGELF
TRBJ2-1 | TRBV28 | ASSFLGTVYNEQF
TRBJ2-7 | TRBV23-1 | ASSQSNRGPPPYYEQY
TRBJ1-1 | TRBV11-1 | ASSFGSGSTEAF
TRBJ2-7 | TRBV28 | ASSRPGYEQY
TRBJ2-1 | TRBV28 | ASSLGLAGGIDEQF
TRBJ1-2 | TRBV4-1 | ASSQVGQGPYGYT
TRBJ2-7 | TRBV19 | ASSINGGSTYEQY
TRBJ1-1 | TRBV28 | ASSLTGDTEAF
TRBJ2-3 | TRBV5-4 | ASSSSGLAGTTDTQY
TRBJ2-7 | TRBV28 | ASSLRGKSYEQY
TRBJ2-3 | TRBV2 | ASLTGLIGIGTDTQY
TRBJ1-3 | TRBV19 | ASSAGRQGDSGNTIY
TRBJ1-1 | TRBV6-5 | ASSYSDKLNTEAF
TRBJ2-7 | TRBV12-3/TRBV12-4 | ASSWTAYEQY
TRBJ1-5 | TRBV7-2 | ASSLGGGQPQH
TRBJ1-5 | TRBV30 | AWSAQYNQPQH
TRBJ2-3 | TRBV7-2 | ASSLHGTTYTDTQY
TRBJ1-2 | TRBV4-1 | ASSQDPGRGQPGDYGYT
TRBJ2-5 | TRBV14 | ASSQIRAGGDQETQY
TRBJ2-7 | TRBV6-6 | ASSTGGSYEQY
TRBJ2-7 | TRBV27 | ASSPIGAGGPTGHEQY
TRBJ2-1 | TRBV27 | ASSFSGGSRF
TRBJ1-4 | TRBV15 | ATSRDRQGGQKLF
TRBJ1-1 | TRBV5-1 | ASSRQGYGGAF
TRBJ2-3 | TRBV7-9 | ASSLTGDTQY